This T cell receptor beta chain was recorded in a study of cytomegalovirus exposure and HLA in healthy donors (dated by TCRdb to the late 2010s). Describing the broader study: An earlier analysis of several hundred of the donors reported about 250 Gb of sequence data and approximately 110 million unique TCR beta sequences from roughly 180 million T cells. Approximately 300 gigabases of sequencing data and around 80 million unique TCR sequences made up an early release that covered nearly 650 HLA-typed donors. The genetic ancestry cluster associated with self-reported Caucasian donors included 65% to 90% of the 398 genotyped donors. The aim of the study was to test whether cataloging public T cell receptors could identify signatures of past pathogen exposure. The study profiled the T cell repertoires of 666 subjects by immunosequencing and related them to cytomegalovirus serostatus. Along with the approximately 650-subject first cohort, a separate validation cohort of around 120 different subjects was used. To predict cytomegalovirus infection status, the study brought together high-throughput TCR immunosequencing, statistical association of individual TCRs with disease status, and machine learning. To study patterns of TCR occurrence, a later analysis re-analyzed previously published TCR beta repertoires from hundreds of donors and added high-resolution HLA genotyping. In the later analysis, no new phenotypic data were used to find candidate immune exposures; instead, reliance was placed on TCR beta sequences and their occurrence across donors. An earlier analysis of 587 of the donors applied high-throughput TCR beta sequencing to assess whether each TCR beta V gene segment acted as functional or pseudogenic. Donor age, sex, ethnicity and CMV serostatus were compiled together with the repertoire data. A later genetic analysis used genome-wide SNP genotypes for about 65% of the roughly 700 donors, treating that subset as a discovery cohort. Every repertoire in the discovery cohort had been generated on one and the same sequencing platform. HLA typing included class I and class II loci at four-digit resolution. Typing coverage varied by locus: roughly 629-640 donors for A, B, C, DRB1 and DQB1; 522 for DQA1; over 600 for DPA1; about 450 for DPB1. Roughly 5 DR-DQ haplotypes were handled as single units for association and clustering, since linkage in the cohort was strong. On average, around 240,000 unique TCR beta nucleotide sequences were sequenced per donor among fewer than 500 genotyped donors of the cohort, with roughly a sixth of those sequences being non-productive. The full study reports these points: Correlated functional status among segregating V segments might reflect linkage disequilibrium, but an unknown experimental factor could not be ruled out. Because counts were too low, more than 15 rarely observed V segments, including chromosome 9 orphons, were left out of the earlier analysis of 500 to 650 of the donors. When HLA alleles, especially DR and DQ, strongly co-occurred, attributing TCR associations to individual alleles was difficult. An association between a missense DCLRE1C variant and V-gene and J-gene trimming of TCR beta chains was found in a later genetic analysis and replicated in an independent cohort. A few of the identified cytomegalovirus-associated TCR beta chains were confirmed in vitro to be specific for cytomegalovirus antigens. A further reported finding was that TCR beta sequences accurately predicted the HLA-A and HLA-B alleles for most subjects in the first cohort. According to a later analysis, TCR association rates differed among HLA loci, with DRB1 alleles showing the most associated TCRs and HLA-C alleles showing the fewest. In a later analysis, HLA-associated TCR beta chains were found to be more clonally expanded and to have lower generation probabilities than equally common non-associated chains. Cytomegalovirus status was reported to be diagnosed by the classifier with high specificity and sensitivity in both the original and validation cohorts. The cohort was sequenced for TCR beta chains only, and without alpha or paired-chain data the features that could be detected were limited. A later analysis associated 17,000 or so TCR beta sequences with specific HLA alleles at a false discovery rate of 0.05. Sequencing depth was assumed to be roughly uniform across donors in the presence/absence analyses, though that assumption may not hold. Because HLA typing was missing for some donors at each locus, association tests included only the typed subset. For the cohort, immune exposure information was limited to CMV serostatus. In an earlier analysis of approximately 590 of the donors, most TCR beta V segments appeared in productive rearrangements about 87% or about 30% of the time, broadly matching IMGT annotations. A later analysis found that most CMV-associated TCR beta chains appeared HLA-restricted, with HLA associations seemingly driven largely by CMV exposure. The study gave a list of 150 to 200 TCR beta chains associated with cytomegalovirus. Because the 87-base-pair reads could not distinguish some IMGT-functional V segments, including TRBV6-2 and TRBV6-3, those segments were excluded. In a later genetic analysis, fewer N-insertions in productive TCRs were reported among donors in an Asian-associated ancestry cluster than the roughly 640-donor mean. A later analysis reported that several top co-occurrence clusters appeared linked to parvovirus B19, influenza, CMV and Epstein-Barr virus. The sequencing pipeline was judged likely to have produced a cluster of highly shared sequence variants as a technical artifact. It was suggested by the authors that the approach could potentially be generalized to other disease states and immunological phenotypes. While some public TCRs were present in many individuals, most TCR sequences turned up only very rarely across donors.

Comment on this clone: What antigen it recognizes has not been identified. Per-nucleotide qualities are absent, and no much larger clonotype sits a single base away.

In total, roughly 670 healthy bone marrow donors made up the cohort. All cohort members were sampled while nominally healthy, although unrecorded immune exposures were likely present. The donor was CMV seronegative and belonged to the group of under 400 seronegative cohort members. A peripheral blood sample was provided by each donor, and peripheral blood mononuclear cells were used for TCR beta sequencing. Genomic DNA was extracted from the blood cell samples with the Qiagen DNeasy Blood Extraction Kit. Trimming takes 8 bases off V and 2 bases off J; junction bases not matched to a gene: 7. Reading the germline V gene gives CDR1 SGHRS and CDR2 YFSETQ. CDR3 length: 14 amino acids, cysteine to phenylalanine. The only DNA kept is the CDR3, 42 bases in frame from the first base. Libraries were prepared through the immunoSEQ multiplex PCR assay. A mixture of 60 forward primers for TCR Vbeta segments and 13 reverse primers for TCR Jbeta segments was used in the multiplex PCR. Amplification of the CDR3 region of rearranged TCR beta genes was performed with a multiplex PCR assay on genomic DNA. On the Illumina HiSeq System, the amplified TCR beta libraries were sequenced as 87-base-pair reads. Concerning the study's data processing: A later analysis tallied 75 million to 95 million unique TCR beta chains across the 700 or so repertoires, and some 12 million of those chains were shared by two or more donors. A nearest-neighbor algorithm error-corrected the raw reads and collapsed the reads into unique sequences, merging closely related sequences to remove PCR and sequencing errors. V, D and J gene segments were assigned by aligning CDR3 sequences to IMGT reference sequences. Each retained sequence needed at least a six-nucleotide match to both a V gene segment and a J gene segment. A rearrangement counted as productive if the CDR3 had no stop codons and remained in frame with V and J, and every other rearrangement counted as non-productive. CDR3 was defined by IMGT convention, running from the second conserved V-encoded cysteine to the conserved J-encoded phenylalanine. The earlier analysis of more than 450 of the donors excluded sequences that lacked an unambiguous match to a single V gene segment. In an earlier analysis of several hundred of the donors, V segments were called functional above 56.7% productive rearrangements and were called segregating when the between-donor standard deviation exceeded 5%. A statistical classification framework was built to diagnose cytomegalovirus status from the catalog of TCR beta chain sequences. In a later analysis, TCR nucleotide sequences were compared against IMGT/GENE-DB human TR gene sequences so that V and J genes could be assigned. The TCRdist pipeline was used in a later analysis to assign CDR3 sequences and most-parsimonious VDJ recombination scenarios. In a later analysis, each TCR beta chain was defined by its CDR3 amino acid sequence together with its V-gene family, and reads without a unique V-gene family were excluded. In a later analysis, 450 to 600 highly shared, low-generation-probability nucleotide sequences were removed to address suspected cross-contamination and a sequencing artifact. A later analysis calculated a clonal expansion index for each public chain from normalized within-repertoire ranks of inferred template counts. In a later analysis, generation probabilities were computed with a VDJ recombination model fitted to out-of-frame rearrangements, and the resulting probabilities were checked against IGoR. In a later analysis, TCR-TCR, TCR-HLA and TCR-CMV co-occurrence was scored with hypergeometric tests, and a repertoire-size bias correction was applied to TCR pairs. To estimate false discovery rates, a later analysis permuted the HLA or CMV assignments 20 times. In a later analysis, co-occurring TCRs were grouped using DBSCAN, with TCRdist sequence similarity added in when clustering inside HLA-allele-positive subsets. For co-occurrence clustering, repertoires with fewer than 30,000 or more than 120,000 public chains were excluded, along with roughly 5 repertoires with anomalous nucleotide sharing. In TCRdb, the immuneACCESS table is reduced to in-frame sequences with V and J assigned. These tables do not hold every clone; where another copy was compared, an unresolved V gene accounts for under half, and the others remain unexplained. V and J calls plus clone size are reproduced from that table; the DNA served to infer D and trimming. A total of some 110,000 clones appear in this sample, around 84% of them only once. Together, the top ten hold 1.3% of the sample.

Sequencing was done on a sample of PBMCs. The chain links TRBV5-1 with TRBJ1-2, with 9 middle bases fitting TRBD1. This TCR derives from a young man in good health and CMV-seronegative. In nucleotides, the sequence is TGCGCCAGTCACCCGGGACAGGGAAACTATGGCTACACCTTC. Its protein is CASHPGQGNYGYTF.